The T cell receptor beta chain described here comes from a study of regulatory T cells in long-lasting Graves disease. This CDR3 is built from 15 residues. Germline-derived CDR1 and CDR2 are SNHLY and FYNNEI. Losses at the gene ends were 8 bases for V and 4 bases for J; bases not matched to a gene: 10. For TCR beta, libraries came from iRepertoire HTBI primers and Arm-PCR of CDR3 regions. One entry per CDR3 protein results from TCRdb running MiXCR on the multiplex PCR reads. The sample shows a few hundred thousand distinct CDR3 sequences, around a fifth of them seen only once. This clonotype came up many times. Time point indicated: persistent/refractory GD, antithyroid drugs over 5 years with positive TRAb. PBMC RNA served as the TCR library source.

The sequence came from a female donor with Graves disease. The sequencing here drew on peripheral blood mononuclear cells (PBMCs), taken when the disease was refractory, from a patient treated with antithyroid drugs. The chain employs TRBV2 and TRBJ1-1; 10 nucleotides match TRBD1. The CDR3 sequence is CASGLTGGGSTEAFF. CDR3 nucleotide sequence: TGTGCCAGCGGGTTGACAGGGGGCGGTAGCACTGAAGCTTTCTTT.